Listed here are 8 T cell receptor beta chains from one sample, sequenced in a study of OX40 agonist ivuxolimab in advanced cancers. Clones were read by immunoSEQ multiplex PCR, and TCRdb kept only the in-frame ones, dropping some. This table holds just over 80,000 clones, 70% to 90% found once. This specimen was CD4+ or CD8+ T cells sorted from blood, taken in a trial of the OX40 agonist ivuxolimab. These receptors all come from an adult with an advanced solid tumor such as melanoma, head and neck, liver or kidney cancer.

V gene TRBV7-8 combines with J gene TRBJ1-1; the match to TRBD1 covers 8 bases. The CDR3 covers 16 residues. From germline, CDR1 is SGHVS and CDR2 FQNEAQ. J lost 5 bases, V lost 5 bases, and 13 bases had no gene match. CDR3 in DNA: TGTGCCAGCAGCCTCTCCATTGGACAGGGAGAGACTGAAGCTTTCTTT. Translated, it gives CASSLSIGQGETEAFF.

The chain links TRBV18 to TRBJ1-1; perhaps TRBD1 as D (5 bases). Trimming stripped 6 bases from V and 3 bases from J, with 17 bases between. This CDR3 has 15 residues. CDR1 is KGHSH and CDR2 is LQKENI in the germline V gene. CDR3 protein: CASSLFERGYTEAFF. CDR3 coding DNA: TGTGCCAGCTCTCTCTTCGAGAGGGGATACACTGAAGCTTTCTTT. Combining the CDR3 with reference TRBV18 and TRBJ1-1 gives the whole variable domain NAGVMQNPRHLVRRRGQEARLRCSPMKGHSHVYWYRQLPEEGLKFMVYLQKENIIDESGMPKERFSAEFPKEGPSILRIQQVVRGDSAAYFCASSLFERGYTEAFFGQGTRLTVV.

The chain couples TRBV9 to TRBJ2-6; D perhaps matches TRBD2 (5 bases). Germline V CDR1 and CDR2: SGDLS, YYNGEE. V lost 7 bases to trimming and J lost 0 bases, with 5 bases between them. CDR3 size: 13 residues. The CDR3 DNA is TGTGCCAGCGGGAGCTCTGGGGCCAACGTCCTGACTTTC. It yields the protein CASGSSGANVLTF.

The J gene is TRBJ1-2, the V gene TRBV6-6, with D unresolved. Germline-derived CDR1 and CDR2 are MNHNY and SVGAGI (reference sequence). Trimming stripped 2 bases from V and 8 bases from J, with 12 bases between. CDR3 size: 13 residues. CDR3 region: CASSYTPRDGYTF. The DNA of the CDR3 is TGTGCCAGCAGTTACACCCCCCGAGACGGCTACACCTTC.

Only one count was recorded for this clone. The J gene is TRBJ2-7, the V gene TRBV5-1; 7 nucleotides line up with TRBD1. The V and J ends lost 0 bases and 2 bases, in that order; junction bases with no gene match: 5. The CDR3 is 15 residues long. CDR1 is SGHRS and CDR2 is YFSETQ in the germline V gene. The CDR3: CASSLEQGFAYEQYF. Here the CDR3 DNA reads TGCGCCAGCAGCTTGGAACAGGGGTTTGCCTACGAGCAGTACTTC.

The chain uses TRBV30 and TRBJ2-2; no clear D gene. This CDR3 is built from 14 residues. Germline V CDR1 and CDR2: GTSNPN, SVGIG (reference sequence). Trimming left V 4 bases short and J 3 bases short, with 12 bases between. CDR3 DNA: TGTGCCTGGACGGCAAGGGCCTACACCGGGGAGCTGTTTTTT. It yields the protein CAWTARAYTGELFF.

The J gene is TRBJ2-1, the V gene TRBV9; 7 bases agree with TRBD2. The CDR3 length is 17 residues. The ends lost 4 bases at V and 3 bases at J; junction bases unmatched: 13. Germline assignment: CDR1 SGDLS and CDR2 YYNGEE. CDR3 DNA: TGTGCCAGCAGCACCCGAGGTGGGAGGGCCTTCTACAATGAGCAGTTCTTC. Protein product: CASSTRGGRAFYNEQFF. Supplemented by reference TRBV9 and TRBJ2-1, the full variable domain reads DSGVTQTPKHLITATGQRVTLRCSPRSGDLSVYWYQQSLDQGLQFLIQYYNGEERAKGNILERFSAQQFPDLHSELNLSSLELGDSALYFCASSTRGGRAFYNEQFFGPGTRLTVL.

The V gene is TRBV6-6, the J gene TRBJ1-1; unclear D gene. This CDR3 is built from 15 residues. Germline V gene data show CDR1 as MNHNY and CDR2 as SVGAGI (reference sequence). The V and J ends lost 2 bases and 4 bases respectively, with 14 bases between them. DNA for the CDR3: TGTGCCAGCAGTTACGGAAAAAGTGGTACCACTGAAGCTTTCTTT. Translation: CASSYGKSGTTEAFF.